This T cell receptor (beta chain) was obtained from a study of cytomegalovirus exposure and HLA in healthy donors. Study information: The same platform was used for the 120 validation repertoires and the 600 to 850 first-cohort repertoires, a later analysis reported.

This clone has only a few counts. Trimming pared 1 base from V and 3 bases from J, leaving 10 bases between. Germline CDR1 reads MGHRA; CDR2 reads YSYEKL. The length of the CDR3 is 14 residues. Produced via immunoSEQ multiplex PCR; TCRdb's table is partial and in-frame only. The sample consists of roughly 50,000 clones, 90% to 95% of them appearing once. Sequencing used PBMCs. The rearrangement links TRBV4-1 to TRBJ2-7; a weak D match, TRBD2 (6 bases). The receptor was derived from a woman aged 18 to 35 in good health and CMV-seropositive. The DNA for the CDR3 is TGCGCCAGCAGCCAAGTTACGGACTACTACGAGCAGTACTTC. Protein product: CASSQVTDYYEQYF.